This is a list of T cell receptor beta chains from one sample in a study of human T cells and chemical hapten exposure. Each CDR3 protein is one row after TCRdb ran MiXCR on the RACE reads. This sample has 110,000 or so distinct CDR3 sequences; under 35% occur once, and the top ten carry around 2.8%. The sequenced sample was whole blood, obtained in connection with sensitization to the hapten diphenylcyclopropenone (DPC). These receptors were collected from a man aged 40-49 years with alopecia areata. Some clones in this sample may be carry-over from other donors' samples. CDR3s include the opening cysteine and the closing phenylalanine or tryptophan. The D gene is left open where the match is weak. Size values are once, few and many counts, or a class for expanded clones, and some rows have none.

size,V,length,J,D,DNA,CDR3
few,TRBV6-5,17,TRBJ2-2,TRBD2,TGTGCCAGCCGTACTATTGGACTAGCGGGAGCGGCCGGGGAGCTGTTTTTT,CASRTIGLAGAAGELFF
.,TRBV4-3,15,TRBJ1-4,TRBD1,TGCGCCAGCAGCCAGACAGGGGGCGAGGGTGAAAAACTGTTTTTT,CASSQTGGEGEKLFF
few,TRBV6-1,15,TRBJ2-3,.,TGTGCCAGCAGTGAAGCATTGGGAAGCACAGATACGCAGTATTTT,CASSEALGSTDTQYF
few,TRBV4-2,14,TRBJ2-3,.,TGTGCCAGCAGCCCAGGACGGCAAGAAGATACGCAGTATTTT,CASSPGRQEDTQYF
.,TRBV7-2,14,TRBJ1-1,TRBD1,TGTGCCAGCAGCTTCGGGACAGCCAACACTGAAGCTTTCTTT,CASSFGTANTEAFF
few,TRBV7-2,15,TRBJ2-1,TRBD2,TGTGCCAGCAGCTTAGCACTAGCGGGATTCAATGAGCAGTTCTTC,CASSLALAGFNEQFF
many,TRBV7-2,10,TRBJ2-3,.,TGTGCCAGCAGCTTTCGCGAGCGGGTTTTT,CASSFRERVF
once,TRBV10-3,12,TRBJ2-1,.,TGTGCCATCAGTTCGGTTAGGGGCGAGCAGTTCTTC,CAISSVRGEQFF
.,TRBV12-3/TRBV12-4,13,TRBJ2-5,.,TGTGCCAGCAGTGGCGGGTGTCAAGAGACCCAGTACTTC,CASSGGCQETQYF
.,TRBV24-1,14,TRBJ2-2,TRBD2,TGTGCCGTACAAGCGGGATCGAACACCGGGGAGCTGTTTTTT,CAVQAGSNTGELFF
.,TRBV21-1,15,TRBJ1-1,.,TGTGCCAGCAGCAAAGGGGCCACGGGGGGAACTGAAGCTTTCTTT,CASSKGATGGTEAFF
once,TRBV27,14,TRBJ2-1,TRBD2,TGTGCCAGCAGTTTAATCGCGGGAGGCAATGAGCAGTTCTTC,CASSLIAGGNEQFF
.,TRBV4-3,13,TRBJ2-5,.,TGCGCCAGCAGCCGGGGGAGCCAAGAGACCCAGTACTTC,CASSRGSQETQYF
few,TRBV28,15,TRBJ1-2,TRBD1,TGTGCCAGCAGTTCACAGGGGTGGTTTGACTATGGCTACACCTTC,CASSSQGWFDYGYTF
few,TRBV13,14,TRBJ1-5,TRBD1,TGTGCCAGCAGCAAGGGGGCCGACAATCAGCCCCAGCATTTT,CASSKGADNQPQHF
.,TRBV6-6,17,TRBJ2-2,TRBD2,TGTGCCAGCAGCCTCCTCGTGCCGGGAGCGGGGACCGGGGAGCTGTTTTTT,CASSLLVPGAGTGELFF
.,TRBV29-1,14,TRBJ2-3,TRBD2,TGCAGCGTTGAAACTAGCGGGAGAGGAGATACGCAGTATTTT,CSVETSGRGDTQYF
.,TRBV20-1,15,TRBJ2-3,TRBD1,TGCAGTGCTGGTGACAGGGGGCGTAACACAGATACGCAGTATTTT,CSAGDRGRNTDTQYF
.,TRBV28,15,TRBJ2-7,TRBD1,TGTGCCAGCAGTACCAGACAGGGGGCGCTTAGGGAGCAGTACTTC,CASSTRQGALREQYF
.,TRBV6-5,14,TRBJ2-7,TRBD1,TGTGCCAGCAGCCCGACAGGGAGCTCCTACGAGCAGTACTTC,CASSPTGSSYEQYF
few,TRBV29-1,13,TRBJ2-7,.,TGCAGCGTTGAAGGGCGGGGAACCTACGAGCAGTACTTC,CSVEGRGTYEQYF
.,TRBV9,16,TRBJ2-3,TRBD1,TGTGCCAGCAGCCCCGGACAGGGATGGGGCACAGATACGCAGTATTTT,CASSPGQGWGTDTQYF
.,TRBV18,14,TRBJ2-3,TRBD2,TGTGCCAGCTCACTAGCGGGAGGCGCAGATACGCAGTATTTT,CASSLAGGADTQYF
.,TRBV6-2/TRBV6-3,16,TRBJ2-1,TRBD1,TGTGCCAGCAGTTCCGGGACAGGGGCCACCTACAATGAGCAGTTCTTC,CASSSGTGATYNEQFF
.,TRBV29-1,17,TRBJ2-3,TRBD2,TGCAGCGTCTCATCCCCTAGCGGGAGTTGGGCCACAGATACGCAGTATTTT,CSVSSPSGSWATDTQYF
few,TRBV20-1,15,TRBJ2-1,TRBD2,TGCAGTGCTCCGCTAGCGGAGAGACCCTACAATGAGCAGTTCTTC,CSAPLAERPYNEQFF
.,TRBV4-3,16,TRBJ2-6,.,TGCGCCAGCAGCCAAGCTGCAGGGGCTGGGGCCAACGTCCTGACTTTC,CASSQAAGAGANVLTF
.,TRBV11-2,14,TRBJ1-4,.,TGTGCCAGCAGCCCTAGAGCAACTAATGAAAAACTGTTTTTT,CASSPRATNEKLFF
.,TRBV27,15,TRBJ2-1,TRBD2,TGTGCCAGCAGTTTAGGGACTAGCGGGCGGGGTGAGCAGTTCTTC,CASSLGTSGRGEQFF
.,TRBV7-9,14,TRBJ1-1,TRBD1,TGTGCCAGCAGCGCTGGACAGGGGGTAGAAGAAGCTTTCTTT,CASSAGQGVEEAFF
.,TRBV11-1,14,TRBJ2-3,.,TGTGCCAGCAGCGGAAGACAGGGCACAGATACGCAGTATTTT,CASSGRQGTDTQYF
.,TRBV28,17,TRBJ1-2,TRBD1,TGTGCCAGCAGTTTAAACGGGACAGGGCCAATTAACTATGGCTACACCTTC,CASSLNGTGPINYGYTF
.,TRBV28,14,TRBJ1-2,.,TGTGCCAGCAGGACACCGTCAACACCGGGGGGCTACACCTTC,CASRTPSTPGGYTF
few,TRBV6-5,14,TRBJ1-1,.,TGTGCCAGCAGTTACGGAACTCTGGGCACTGAAGCTTTCTTT,CASSYGTLGTEAFF
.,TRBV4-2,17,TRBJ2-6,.,TGTGCCAGCAGCTCTTCGATCGGGAAGGCTGGGGCCAACGTCCTGACTTTC,CASSSSIGKAGANVLTF
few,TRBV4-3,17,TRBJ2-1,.,TGCGCCAGCAGCCAAGGGGGACTGGGGCTGGGCGGAAATGAGCAGTTCTTC,CASSQGGLGLGGNEQFF
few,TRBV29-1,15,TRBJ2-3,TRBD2,TGCAGCGTTGAGCCCCGACTAGCGGGAGCTGATACGCAGTATTTT,CSVEPRLAGADTQYF
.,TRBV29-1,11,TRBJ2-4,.,TGCAGCGTTCGCGGGCAAAACATTCAGTACTTC,CSVRGQNIQYF
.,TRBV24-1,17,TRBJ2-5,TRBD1,TGTGCCACCAGTGATTCTCCGGGACAGACACTCCAAGAGACCCAGTACTTC,CATSDSPGQTLQETQYF
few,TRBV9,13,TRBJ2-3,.,TGTGCCAGCAGCACGGGGGCGACAGATACGCAGTATTTT,CASSTGATDTQYF
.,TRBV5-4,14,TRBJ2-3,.,TGTGCCAGCAGCTTGGAAGGGCAGACCCATACGCAGTATTTT,CASSLEGQTHTQYF
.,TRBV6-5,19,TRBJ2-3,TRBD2,TGTGCCAGCAGGAGACTCCTACTAGCGGGAGTAAAGAGGGGAGATACGCAGTATTTT,CASRRLLLAGVKRGDTQYF
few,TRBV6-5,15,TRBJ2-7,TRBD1,TGTGCCAGCAGCCCGGCGACAGGGCGAACCTACGAGCAGTACTTC,CASSPATGRTYEQYF
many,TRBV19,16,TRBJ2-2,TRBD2,TGTGCCAGTAGTACCCAAGCGGGAATAGGCACCGGGGAGCTGTTTTTT,CASSTQAGIGTGELFF
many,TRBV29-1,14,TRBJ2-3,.,TGCAGCGTCCTCACCACCGGGGCGCATACCACGCAGTATTTT,CSVLTTGAHTTQYF
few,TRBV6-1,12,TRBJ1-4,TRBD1,TGTGCCAGCCGACAGGGAAATGAAAAACTGTTTTTT,CASRQGNEKLFF
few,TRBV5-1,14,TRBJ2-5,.,TGCGCCAGCAGCTTACTGGAGGGCAAAGAGACCCAGTACTTC,CASSLLEGKETQYF
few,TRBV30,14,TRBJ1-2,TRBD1,TGTGCCTGGAGAGCACAGGGGTCGGACTATGGCTACACCTTC,CAWRAQGSDYGYTF
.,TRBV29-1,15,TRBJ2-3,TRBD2,TGCAGCGTTGTGTCTCTAGCGGGACCCCAGGATACGCAGTATTTT,CSVVSLAGPQDTQYF
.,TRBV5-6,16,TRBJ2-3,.,TGTGCCAGCAGCTTGGAGGTTAGCGAGCACACAGATACGCAGTATTTT,CASSLEVSEHTDTQYF
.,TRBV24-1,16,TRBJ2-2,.,TGTGCCACCAGCGAACCCGGCAGGGGAGTGTCCGGGGAGCTGTTTTTT,CATSEPGRGVSGELFF
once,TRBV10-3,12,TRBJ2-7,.,TGTGCCATCAGCCCCTCCGCCGAGGAGCAGTACTTC,CAISPSAEEQYF
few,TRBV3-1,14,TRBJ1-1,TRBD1,TGTGCCAGCAGCCTGAGCGTGACAGGGGCTGAAGCTTTCTTT,CASSLSVTGAEAFF